The sequence of this T cell receptor beta chain was determined in a study of blood T cell repertoires in COVID-19. Method: immunoSEQ multiplex PCR; TCRdb's copy keeps in-frame clones and lacks some. The data show fewer than 350,000 clones, with approximately 87% seen just once and 12% held by the top ten. V dropped 3 bases and J dropped 6; count of bases not matched to a gene: 5. CDR3 length: 14 residues. CDR1 and CDR2 (germline): MNHEY, SMNVEV (reference sequence). The sequence derives from a woman younger than 45 with COVID-19, enrolled during active disease. Specimen: peripheral blood. The chain joins TRBV27 to TRBJ2-7, with 10 positions matching TRBD1. CDR3 nucleotide sequence: TGTGCCAGCAGTTTCTCGGGACAGGGGCGCGAGCAGTACTTC. It codes for CASSFSGQGREQYF.